The text below deals with one T cell receptor (beta chain). The antigen is not known. Here immunoSEQ multiplex PCR was the method, and the copy in TCRdb shows in-frame clones only, minus some. Of tens of thousands of clones in the sample, approximately 94% were seen once. The sample belongs to a study of OX40 agonist ivuxolimab in advanced cancers. The wider study: Of mixed ages from about 20 to 80 and averaging roughly 64 years, the group was roughly 85% male.

Overall study findings and caveats: At 0.1 to 3.0 mg/kg, CD4+ and CD8+ blood T cells expanded clonally by week 6.

Systemic immunosuppression or a history of autoimmune disease excluded patients. Germline assignment: CDR1 SGHTS and CDR2 YDEGEE. With 2 bases clipped from V and 1 base from J, the junction kept 9 bases outside the gene matches. The length of the CDR3 is 18 residues. The source material was CD4+ or CD8+ T cells sorted from blood, sampled in a trial of the OX40 agonist ivuxolimab. This sequence originates from an adult with an advanced solid tumor such as melanoma, head and neck, liver or kidney cancer. This chain joins TRBV5-8 and TRBJ2-4; 10 bases fit TRBD1. CDR3 region: CASSFLGQGGAAKNIQYF. The CDR3 DNA reads TGTGCCAGCAGCTTCTTAGGACAGGGGGGAGCGGCCAAAAACATTCAGTACTTC.